The following is a TCR beta chain sequence with its context. The sample carries other DNA sequences with the same CDR3. This sample was taken from a study of shared clonotypes between healthy human individuals. The authors' processing: Without quality scores, immunoSEQ junctional reads could not be filtered like full-length reads. Sequencing was performed with immunoSEQ multiplex PCR; in TCRdb, only in-frame clones are kept and a portion is missing. That table supplies the V and J calls and clone size; D and trimming were determined from the DNA. The sample includes around 990,000 clones, 70% to 85% of them seen just once. Per germline, CDR1 MDHEN and CDR2 SYDVKM. The CDR3 length is 14 residues. V lost 2 bases and J lost 3, with 8 bases in between.

This receptor was identified in a man in his late teens or twenties in good health. Some clones in this sample may be carry-over from other donors' samples. The material sequenced was memory CD4+ T cells from PBMCs. Subset in this sample: CD45RA-negative fraction. This chain joins TRBV28 and TRBJ1-5; D is perhaps TRBD1 (5 bases). The CDR3 nucleotides read TGTGCCAGCAGTTTACAGACAGTCAATCAGCCCCAGCATTTT. Its protein is CASSLQTVNQPQHF.